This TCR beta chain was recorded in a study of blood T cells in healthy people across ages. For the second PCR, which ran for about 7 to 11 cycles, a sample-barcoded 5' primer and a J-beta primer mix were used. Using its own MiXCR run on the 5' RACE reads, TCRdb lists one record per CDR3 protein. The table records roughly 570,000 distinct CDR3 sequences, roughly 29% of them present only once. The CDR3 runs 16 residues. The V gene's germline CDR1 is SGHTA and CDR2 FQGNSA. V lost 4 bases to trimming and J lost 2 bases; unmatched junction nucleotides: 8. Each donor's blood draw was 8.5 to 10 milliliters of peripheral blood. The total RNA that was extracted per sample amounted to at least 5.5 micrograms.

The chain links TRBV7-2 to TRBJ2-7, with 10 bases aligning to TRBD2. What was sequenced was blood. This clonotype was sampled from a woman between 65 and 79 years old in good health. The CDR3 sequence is CASSWLAGGPTYEQYF. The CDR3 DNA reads TGTGCCAGCAGCTGGTTAGCGGGGGGCCCCACCTACGAGCAGTACTTC.